This T cell receptor beta chain was sequenced for a study of blood T cell repertoires in COVID-19. Only in-frame clones appear in the TCRdb table, and some are missing; sequencing was by immunoSEQ multiplex PCR. The data show approximately 80,000 clones, around 80% seen once. Germline trimming cut 6 bases from V and 5 bases from J; bases unmatched to any gene: 9. This CDR3 contains 16 residues. In germline, CDR1 is KGHSH, CDR2 LQKENI. The clonotype comes from a man aged 55-75 years with acute or convalescent COVID-19. The sample consisted of peripheral blood. The chain links TRBV18 to TRBJ2-2; 10 bases are a match to TRBD2. Here the CDR3 reads CASSPPAGGPTGELFF. The CDR3 DNA is TGTGCCAGCTCCCCGCCAGCGGGAGGGCCGACCGGGGAGCTGTTTTTT. Complete variable domain (other parts from reference TRBV18 and TRBJ2-2): NAGVMQNPRHLVRRRGQEARLRCSPMKGHSHVYWYRQLPEEGLKFMVYLQKENIIDESGMPKERFSAEFPKEGPSILRIQQVVRGDSAAYFCASSPPAGGPTGELFFGEGSRLTVL.